This TCR beta chain was recovered during a study of blood T cell repertoires in COVID-19 (dated by TCRdb to 2018 to 2021). In terms of the full investigation: Samples covering the acute and convalescent phases of COVID-19 were provided by collaborators in the United States, Italy and Spain. The material from the prospective study consisted of cDNA or gDNA derived from T cells, B-cell-depleted T cells, or PBMCs. Deeply sampled blood TCRbeta repertoires from subjects exposed to, actively infected with, or recovered from COVID-19 were included in the dataset. The repertoires were released in a freely available public database meant as a resource for research on the immune response to SARS-CoV-2. Samples were obtained from the ongoing ImmuneRACE study (first 160 participants) and from 1,254 subjects provided by 6 global collaborators. Nearly every sample came with metadata listing a de-identified subject ID, COVID-19 status, age in years and sex. Where available, HLA class I and class II types were taken from metadata supplied by the sample provider and were not determined by assay-based typing. General study outcomes and caveats: Clinical and demographic metadata were provided uncurated, with the amount varying by source and participant.

Each collaborating institution followed its own protocols to collect whole blood in K2EDTA tubes. For TCRbeta analysis, collaborator samples were shipped as frozen whole blood, as isolated PBMCs, or as DNA extracted from either sample type. Comment on this clone: The antigen it recognizes is unknown. No qualities accompany the bases; no much larger clone lies one base away.

TCRbeta CDR3 regions were amplified from genomic DNA by means of the immunoSEQ Assay, a bias-controlled multiplex PCR. Turning to the authors' computational methods: The number of nucleated cells in each sample was estimated by amplification of reference gene primers within the assay. Sequence reads were collapsed and filtered to measure the absolute abundance of every unique TCRbeta CDR3 rearrangement. For each sample, productive Simpson clonality was calculated as the square root of Simpson's diversity index across productive rearrangements. TCRdb obtained this table from immuneACCESS and retained in-frame rearrangements with V and J assigned. These tables miss some clones; where compared with another copy, unresolved V genes account for less than half of the shortfall, and the remainder is unexplained. That table furnishes V, J and clone size, whereas the DNA furnished D and trimming. The sample table shows tens of thousands of clones, and approximately 82% are seen once. The top ten constitute less than 9% of the sample.

The sequenced material came from peripheral blood. The sequence came from a man aged 50 to 59 with active or convalescent COVID-19.

The CDR3 reads as follows: CAITPGQVSGNTIYF. The nucleotide sequence reads as follows: TGTGCCATCACCCCGGGACAGGTCTCTGGAAACACCATATATTTT. Recombination connected TRBV10-3 to TRBJ1-3, with 8 bases aligning to TRBD1. The germline V gene supplies CDR1 ENHRY and CDR2 SYGVKD. V has 7 bases trimmed and J has 0 bases trimmed; junction bases matching no gene number 5. Taken from cysteine to phenylalanine, the CDR3 has 15 residues. Only the CDR3 region is kept as DNA, spanning 45 bases read in frame from base 1.